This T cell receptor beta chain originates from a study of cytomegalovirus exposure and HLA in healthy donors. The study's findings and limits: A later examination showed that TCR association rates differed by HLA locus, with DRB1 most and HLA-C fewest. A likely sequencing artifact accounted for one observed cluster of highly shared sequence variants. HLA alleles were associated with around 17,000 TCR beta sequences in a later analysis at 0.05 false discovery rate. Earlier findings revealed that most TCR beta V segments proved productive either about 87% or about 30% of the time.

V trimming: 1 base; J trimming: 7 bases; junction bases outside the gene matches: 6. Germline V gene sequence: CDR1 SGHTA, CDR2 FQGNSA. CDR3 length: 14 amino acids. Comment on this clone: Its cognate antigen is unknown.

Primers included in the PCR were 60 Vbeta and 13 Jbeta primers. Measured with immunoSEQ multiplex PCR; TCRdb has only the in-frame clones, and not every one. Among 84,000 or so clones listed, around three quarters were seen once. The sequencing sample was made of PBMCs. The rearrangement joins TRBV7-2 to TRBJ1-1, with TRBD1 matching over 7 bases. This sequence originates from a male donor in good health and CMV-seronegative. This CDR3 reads CASSLVAGGIEAFF. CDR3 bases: TGTGCCAGCAGCTTAGTGGCAGGGGGTATTGAAGCTTTCTTT.